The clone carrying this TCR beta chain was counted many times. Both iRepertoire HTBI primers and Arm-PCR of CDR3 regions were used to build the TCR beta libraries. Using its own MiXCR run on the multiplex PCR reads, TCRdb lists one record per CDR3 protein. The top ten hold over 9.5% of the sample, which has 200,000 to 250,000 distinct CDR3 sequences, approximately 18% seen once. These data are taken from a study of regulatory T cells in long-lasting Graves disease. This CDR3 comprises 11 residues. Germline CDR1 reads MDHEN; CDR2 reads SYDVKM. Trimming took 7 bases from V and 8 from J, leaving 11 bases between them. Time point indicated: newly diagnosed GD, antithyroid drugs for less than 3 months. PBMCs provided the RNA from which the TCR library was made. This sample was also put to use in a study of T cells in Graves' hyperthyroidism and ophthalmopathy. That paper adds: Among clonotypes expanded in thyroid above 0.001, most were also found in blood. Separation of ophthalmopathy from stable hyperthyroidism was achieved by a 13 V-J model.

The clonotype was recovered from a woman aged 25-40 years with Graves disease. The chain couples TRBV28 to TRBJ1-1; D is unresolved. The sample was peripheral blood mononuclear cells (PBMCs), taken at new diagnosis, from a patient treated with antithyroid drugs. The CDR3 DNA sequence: TGTGCCAGCACCGAAAGCTTCGAAGCTTTCTTT. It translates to CASTESFEAFF. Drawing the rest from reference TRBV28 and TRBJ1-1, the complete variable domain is DVKVTQSSRYLVKRTGEKVFLECVQDMDHENMFWYRQDPGLGLRLIYFSYDVKMKEKGDIPEGYSVSREKKERFSLILESASTNQTSMYLCASTESFEAFFGQGTRLTVV.